The following is a T cell receptor beta chain sequence with its context. The sample originates from a study of blood T cell repertoires in COVID-19. The V end lost 3 bases, the J end lost 0 bases, and 14 bases lay between the germline ends. Germline loops: CDR1 KGHSH, CDR2 LQKENI. The CDR3 is made up of 16 amino acids. The method was immunoSEQ multiplex PCR; TCRdb's version includes in-frame clones alone and lacks a portion of them. This repertoire shows almost 400,000 clones, around 92% found once; its top ten account for 1.7%. The study recruited people aged about 18 to 89 years across under 25 US areas. Cohorts were based on clinical histories the participants reported.

Sequencing was carried out using PBMCs or T cells enriched from blood (not recorded which). This sequence originates from a woman aged 25-40 years who had recovered from COVID-19. V is TRBV18 and J is TRBJ1-1, with a weak D call TRBD1 (5 bases). In DNA form, the CDR3 reads TGTGCCAGCTCACCTCGCCTGACAGCCATGAACACTGAAGCTTTCTTT. It encodes CASSPRLTAMNTEAFF.